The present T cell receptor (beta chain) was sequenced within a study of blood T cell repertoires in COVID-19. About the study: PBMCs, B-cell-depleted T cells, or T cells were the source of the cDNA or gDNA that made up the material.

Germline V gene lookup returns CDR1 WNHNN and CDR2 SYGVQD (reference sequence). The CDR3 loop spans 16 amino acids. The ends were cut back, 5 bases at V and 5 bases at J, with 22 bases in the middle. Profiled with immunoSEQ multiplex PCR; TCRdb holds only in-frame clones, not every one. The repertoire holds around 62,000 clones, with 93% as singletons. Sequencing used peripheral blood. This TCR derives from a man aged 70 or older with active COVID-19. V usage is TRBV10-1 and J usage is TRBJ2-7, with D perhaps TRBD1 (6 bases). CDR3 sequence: CASSRQSHRAVNEQYV. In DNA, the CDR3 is TGCGCCAGCAGTAGACAGAGCCACAGGGCCGTAAACGAGCAGTACGTC.